The next 8 T cell receptor beta chains were all read from a single sample in a study of regulatory T cells in long-lasting Graves disease. Time point: persistent/refractory GD, antithyroid drugs over 5 years with positive TRAb. RNA extracted from PBMCs served as the sequencing template. The authors built TCR beta libraries using iRepertoire HTBI primers and Arm-PCR of CDR3 regions. TCRdb used MiXCR to reprocess the multiplex PCR reads, holding one entry per CDR3 protein. The sample shows about 420,000 distinct CDR3 sequences, around 24% of them seen only once. The source material was peripheral blood mononuclear cells (PBMCs), sampled when the disease was refractory, from a patient treated with antithyroid drugs. The receptor set was obtained from a female donor with Graves disease.

The J gene is TRBJ1-1, the V gene TRBV6-1; D gene ambiguous. Trimming pared 6 bases from V and 1 base from J, leaving 21 bases between. The CDR3 is 17 residues long. The V gene's germline CDR1 is MNHNS and CDR2 SASEGT. The CDR3 bases are TGTGCCAGCAGCCCCAAAGGCCCTTGGACCCGGAACACTGAAGCTTTCTTT. As protein: CASSPKGPWTRNTEAFF.

As concerns this clonotype: A much larger clone differs by one base, so this may be a read error. The rearrangement joins TRBV5-1 to TRBJ2-7; D gene uncertain. This CDR3 comprises 12 residues. Germline loops: CDR1 SGHRS, CDR2 YFSETQ. The CDR3 is CASSPPTDERYF. CDR3 DNA sequence: TGCGCCAGCAGCCCCCCGACCGACGAGCGGTACTTC.

The chain carries TRBV6-2 or TRBV6-3 and TRBJ2-7; 15 nucleotides line up with TRBD2. The V gene end was trimmed by 2 bases and the J gene end by 6 bases; junction bases not matched to a gene: 5. Germline CDR1 reads MNHEY; CDR2 reads SVGEGT. CDR3 length: 16 amino acids. The CDR3 DNA is TGTGCCAGCAGTTACCGGACTAGCGGGAGGGCCCGCGAGCAGTACTTC. It yields the protein CASSYRTSGRAREQYF.

This clonotype has only a few counts. The chain employs TRBV29-1 and TRBJ2-2; weak D call: TRBD1 (6 bases). Germline CDR1 and CDR2: SQVTM and ANQGSEA. Trimming removed 6 bases at V and 6 bases at J, with 20 bases between. The CDR3 contains 15 residues. This chain's CDR3 is CSVESLQGWSGELFF. The CDR3 DNA follows: TGCAGCGTAGAATCATTACAGGGTTGGTCCGGGGAGCTGTTTTTT.

This clonotype was counted at least ten times. CDR3 nucleotides: TGCAGTGCTAGAGATCAGAATTATAATTCACCCCTCCACTTT. This codes for CSARDQNYNSPLHF. The chain employs TRBV20-1 and TRBJ1-6; D gene ambiguous. V was shortened by 0 bases and J by 4 bases, with 7 bases between the two germline ends. This CDR3 is built from 14 residues. Looked up from germline, CDR1 is DFQATT and CDR2 is SNEGSKA (reference sequence).

V usage is TRBV5-1 and J usage is TRBJ2-3; TRBD2 matches at 8 bases. CDR3 size: 16 residues. After removal of 4 bases from V and 1 base from J, the junction contained 8 bases not matched to a gene. The V gene's germline CDR1 is SGHRS and CDR2 YFSETQ. The CDR3 region has the DNA TGCGCCAGCAGCGTCCTCCCGGGACTAGGCACAGATACGCAGTATTTT. Its protein product is CASSVLPGLGTDTQYF. The variable domain in full, with the rest retrieved from reference TRBV5-1 and TRBJ2-3, is KAGVTQTPRYLIKTRGQQVTLSCSPISGHRSVSWYQQTPGQGLQFLFEYFSETQRNKGNFPGRFSGRQFSNSRSEMNVSTLELGDSALYLCASSVLPGLGTDTQYFGPGTRLTVL.

This clonotype was observed a few times. The J gene is TRBJ1-2, the V gene TRBV7-2; no firm D call. The germline gives CDR1 SGHTA, CDR2 FQGNSA. V was cut by 2 bases and J by 0 bases, with 10 bases left in between. This CDR3 has 15 residues. The CDR3 is CASSLRMTTNYGYTF. In DNA, the CDR3 is TGTGCCAGCAGCTTACGGATGACAACTAACTATGGCTACACCTTC.

This clonotype was seen repeatedly, ten times or more. V gene TRBV12-3 or TRBV12-4 combines with J gene TRBJ2-5; perhaps TRBD2 as D (5 bases). V was cut by 3 bases and J by 3 bases, with 11 bases left in between. This CDR3 comprises 14 residues. The CDR3 DNA follows: TGTGCCAGCAGTTTTAAGGGAGCAGAAGAGACCCAGTACTTC. This codes for CASSFKGAEETQYF.